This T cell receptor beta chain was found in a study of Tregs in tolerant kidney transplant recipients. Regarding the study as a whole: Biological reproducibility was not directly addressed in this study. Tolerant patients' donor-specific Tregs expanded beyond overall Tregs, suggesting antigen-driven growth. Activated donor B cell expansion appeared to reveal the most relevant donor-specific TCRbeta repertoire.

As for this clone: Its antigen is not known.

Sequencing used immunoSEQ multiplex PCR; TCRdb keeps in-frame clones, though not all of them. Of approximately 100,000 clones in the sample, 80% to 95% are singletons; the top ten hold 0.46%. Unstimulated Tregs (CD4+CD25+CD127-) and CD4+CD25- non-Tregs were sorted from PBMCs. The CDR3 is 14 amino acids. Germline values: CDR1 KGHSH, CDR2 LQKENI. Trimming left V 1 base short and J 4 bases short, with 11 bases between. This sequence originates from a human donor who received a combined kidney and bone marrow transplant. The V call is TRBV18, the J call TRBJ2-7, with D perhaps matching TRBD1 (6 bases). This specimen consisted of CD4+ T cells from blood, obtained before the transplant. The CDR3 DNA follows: TGTGCCAGCTCACCACGGCAGGGGTGGTACGAGCAGTACTTC. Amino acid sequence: CASSPRQGWYEQYF.